A selection of T cell receptor beta chains follows, all from one sample in a study of T cell responses to AZD1222 COVID-19 vaccine. TCRdb keeps only in-frame clones here, not all; method: immunoSEQ multiplex PCR. The sample contains 110,000 or so clones, more than 75% of which appear only once. The starting material was peripheral blood, obtained 28 days after the second AZD1222 dose. The receptors originated from an adult who received the AZD1222 COVID-19 vaccine. The CDR3 runs from the conserved cysteine through the conserved F or W. A row's size may be missing; if present it is once, few, many or a size class.

>TRBV7-2|TRBJ1-6|NA
CASSGAPGSNSPLHF
>TRBV4-3|TRBJ1-1|NA
CASSQDRGGTEAFF
>TRBV11-2|TRBJ2-3|NA
CASSPRAGWGTDTQYF
>TRBV4-3|TRBJ1-5|once
CASSQEGTPYQPQHF
>TRBV9|TRBJ1-2|NA
CASSVAGAANGGYTF
>TRBV7-3|TRBJ2-3|NA
CASSPTSGSGTDTQYF
>TRBV18|TRBJ1-5|NA
CASSGTDDRPQHF
>TRBV9|TRBJ2-1|many
CASSVGTMNNEQFF
>TRBV27|TRBJ1-2|NA
CASSLLGQGDGYTF
>TRBV12-3/TRBV12-4|TRBJ1-5|NA
CASSFKGNQPQHF
>TRBV4-3|TRBJ1-4|NA
CASSQVPGQGEKLFF
>TRBV5-1|TRBJ1-3|NA
CASSPRGAVGNTIYF
>TRBV5-4|TRBJ2-3|NA
CASSPDRRGPDTQYF
>TRBV5-1|TRBJ1-1|NA
CASSPWGGPSTEAFF
>TRBV19|TRBJ1-1|NA
CASSIAEGASTEAFF
>TRBV15|TRBJ2-7|NA
CATSRGQGADEQYF
>TRBV28|TRBJ1-2|NA
CASTPHGYTF
>TRBV6-5|TRBJ2-7|NA
CASSYLGQGLEQYF
>TRBV27|TRBJ1-1|NA
CASTKWEGQGFGTTEAFF
>TRBV7-9|TRBJ1-3|NA
CASSPRTGAQGNTIYF
>TRBV19|TRBJ2-7|NA
CASSIGILAGAFEQYF
>TRBV13|TRBJ2-7|NA
CASSLRVSRGSGTYEQYF
>TRBV18|TRBJ2-1|NA
CASSPLGRRPHNEQFF
>TRBV28|TRBJ1-4|once
CASSLVTADEKLFF
>TRBV27|TRBJ2-3|NA
CASKGPGTDTQYF
>TRBV7-6|TRBJ2-7|NA
CASSLGVAQGSSYEQYF